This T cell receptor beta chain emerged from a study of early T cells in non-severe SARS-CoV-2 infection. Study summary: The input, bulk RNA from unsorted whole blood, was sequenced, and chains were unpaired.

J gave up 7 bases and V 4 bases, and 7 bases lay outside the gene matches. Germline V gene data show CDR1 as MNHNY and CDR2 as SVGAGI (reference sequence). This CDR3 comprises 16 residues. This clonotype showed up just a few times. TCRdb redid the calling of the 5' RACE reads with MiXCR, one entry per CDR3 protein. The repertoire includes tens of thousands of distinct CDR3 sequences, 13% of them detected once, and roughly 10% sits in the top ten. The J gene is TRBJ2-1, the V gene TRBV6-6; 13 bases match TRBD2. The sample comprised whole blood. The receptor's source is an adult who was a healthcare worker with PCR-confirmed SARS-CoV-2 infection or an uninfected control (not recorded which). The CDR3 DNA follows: TGTGCCAGCAGTTTAGAGACTAGCGGGAGGTTTAATGAGCAGTTCTTC. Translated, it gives CASSLETSGRFNEQFF.